This is a list of T cell receptor beta chains from one sample in a study of blood T cells in healthy people across ages. One entry per CDR3 protein, called by TCRdb with MiXCR from the 5' RACE reads. Of about 2 million distinct CDR3 sequences listed, 40% to 55% are singletons. The sample comprised blood. The receptors originated from a middle-aged woman in good health. CDR3s include the opening cysteine and the closing phenylalanine or tryptophan. The D gene is left open where the match is weak. Rows may omit the clone size; those that give it use once, few, many or a size class.

DNA,CDR3,size,D,J,length,V
TGTGCCAGCAGGACCAACAGGGTGGCGAACACTGAAGCTTTCTTT,CASRTNRVANTEAFF,once,.,TRBJ1-1,15,TRBV2
TGTGCCAGCAGCCTAAAAACGACAGGCCAAGAGACCCAGTACTTC,CASSLKTTGQETQYF,.,.,TRBJ2-5,15,TRBV5-4
TGTGCCACCCGAACCCGACAGGGACAAACTTACGAGCAGTACTTC,CATRTRQGQTYEQYF,.,TRBD1,TRBJ2-7,15,TRBV5-6
TGTGCCAGCCGACCCTCTTTGGCTACTGGGGCCAACGTCCTGACTTTC,CASRPSLATGANVLTF,.,.,TRBJ2-6,16,TRBV27
TGTGCCAGCAGCTTCCAGGGGACGTATTATGGCTACACCTTC,CASSFQGTYYGYTF,few,.,TRBJ1-2,14,TRBV7-2
TGTGCCAGCAGCTTAATCGTTGGGGCCGGCGTTTCTTTCTACGAGCAGTACTTC,CASSLIVGAGVSFYEQYF,few,.,TRBJ2-7,18,TRBV7-8
TGTGCCAGCAGTCTGGGACAGGGTGGTCCCCAGTACTTC,CASSLGQGGPQYF,.,TRBD1,TRBJ2-7,13,TRBV27
TGTGCCAGCTCTCGACGGGAGGGGTACGAGCAGTACTTC,CASSRREGYEQYF,.,TRBD2,TRBJ2-7,13,TRBV6-6
TGCAGCGTAGCAGCGCGGAGGTCCTACAATGAGCAGTTCTTC,CSVAARRSYNEQFF,few,.,TRBJ2-1,14,TRBV29-1
TGTGCCAGCAGCATTCGGACTAGCGCTTTCGAAGAGACCCAGTACTTC,CASSIRTSAFEETQYF,few,TRBD2,TRBJ2-5,16,TRBV11-2
TGTGCCAGCAGTCGTTCTAGCGCCCAAGAGACCCAGTACTTC,CASSRSSAQETQYF,.,.,TRBJ2-5,14,TRBV12-3/TRBV12-4
TGTGCCAGCAGCCATAGGGACAGGGAGAAAAACATTCAGTACTTC,CASSHRDREKNIQYF,.,TRBD1,TRBJ2-4,15,TRBV3-1
TGTGCCAGCGAACTGACCGGGACCCTGATAACTGGGGCCAACGTCCTGACTTTC,CASELTGTLITGANVLTF,.,.,TRBJ2-6,18,TRBV7-2
TGTGCCAGCAGCTTAGACAGGGCATTTAATGAAAAACTGTTTTTT,CASSLDRAFNEKLFF,.,.,TRBJ1-4,15,TRBV7-2
TGTGCCTCGCGGGGGGGGAACTACAATGAGCAGTTCTTC,CASRGGNYNEQFF,.,TRBD2,TRBJ2-1,13,TRBV6-2/TRBV6-3
TGTGCCAGCAGATGGCCAAGGGGAGGTAGCTATGGCTACACCTTC,CASRWPRGGSYGYTF,.,.,TRBJ1-2,15,TRBV28
TGTGCCAGCAGTCCGAGAGGACTAGCGAACTACAATGAGCAGTTCTTC,CASSPRGLANYNEQFF,.,TRBD2,TRBJ2-1,16,TRBV28
TGCGCCAGCAGCTCGCCCACCCGGGCCCCTACTGGCACAGATACGCAGTATTTT,CASSSPTRAPTGTDTQYF,.,.,TRBJ2-3,18,TRBV4-3
TGTGCCAGCAGTTACTCAGGACTAGCGGGGGCCTCGATCTACGAGCAGTACTTC,CASSYSGLAGASIYEQYF,few,TRBD2,TRBJ2-7,18,TRBV6-6
TGTGCCAGCAGCTGGGGGACAGACGATAACTATGGCTACACCTTC,CASSWGTDDNYGYTF,.,TRBD1,TRBJ1-2,15,TRBV7-9
TGTGCCAGCAGCTTAGACCGCTCAGAGAATTCACCCCTCCACTTT,CASSLDRSENSPLHF,few,.,TRBJ1-6,15,TRBV7-9
TGTGCCATCAGTGCCCAACCCTACGAGCAGTACTTC,CAISAQPYEQYF,many,.,TRBJ2-7,12,TRBV10-3
TGTGCCAGCAGTTTGATGGCCTCCTACAATGAGCAGTTCTTC,CASSLMASYNEQFF,.,.,TRBJ2-1,14,TRBV7-3
TGTGCCAGCAGCCTCATAGAGGACAAAAAGGAAGGCTACACCTTC,CASSLIEDKKEGYTF,.,.,TRBJ1-2,15,TRBV4-2
TGTGCCAGCAGCCCCCCCGTGGGGATTCTCTCCTACAATGAGCAGTTCTTC,CASSPPVGILSYNEQFF,.,.,TRBJ2-1,17,TRBV27
TGTGCCAGCAGCTCGCGCTCCGGGATTTCCTACGAGCAGTACTTC,CASSSRSGISYEQYF,few,.,TRBJ2-7,15,TRBV7-2
TGTGCCAGCAGCGCACCGGGAAATGAGCAGTACTTC,CASSAPGNEQYF,.,.,TRBJ2-7,12,TRBV9
TGCAGTGCTAGAGTGGGGGGGCGGGGGGAAAAACAAGAGACCCAGTACTTC,CSARVGGRGEKQETQYF,.,TRBD2,TRBJ2-5,17,TRBV20-1
TGTGCCAGCAGTGGAGTCCCGGTTCGGACAGGGAAAAATGAGCAGTTCTTC,CASSGVPVRTGKNEQFF,.,TRBD1,TRBJ2-1,17,TRBV2
TGCGCCAGCAGCCAACTTAGCGGGGGCGCCCTCAAAGAGACCCAGTACTTC,CASSQLSGGALKETQYF,.,TRBD2,TRBJ2-5,17,TRBV4-1
TGTGCCAGCAGTCTCAGGACTAGTAGGAGGGAGCAGTTCTTC,CASSLRTSRREQFF,few,TRBD2,TRBJ2-1,14,TRBV28
TGTGCCACCAGCACTGAGGGTGATCAGCCCCAGCATTTT,CATSTEGDQPQHF,few,.,TRBJ1-5,13,TRBV15
TGTGCCAGCAGCGTAGCGGGCAGCCTCTCCTACGAGCAGTACTTC,CASSVAGSLSYEQYF,.,.,TRBJ2-7,15,TRBV9
TGTGCCAGCAGCCCCGGACAGGGGGCCAGCACAGATACGCAGTATTTT,CASSPGQGASTDTQYF,.,TRBD1,TRBJ2-3,16,TRBV10-2
TGCGCCAGCAGCCAAGAGGGGACAGCTCAATCCTACGAGCAGTACTTC,CASSQEGTAQSYEQYF,few,TRBD1,TRBJ2-7,16,TRBV4-3
TGTGCCAGCAGCTTAGATTCGTCGGTCACATACCCCTACGAGCAGTACTTC,CASSLDSSVTYPYEQYF,few,.,TRBJ2-7,17,TRBV11-2
TGCAGTGCCGTACTAGGGACCCACTCCTACAATGAGCAGTTCTTC,CSAVLGTHSYNEQFF,.,.,TRBJ2-1,15,TRBV20-1
TGTGCCAGCAGCCAAGACGGGCGGGTACCCTATCAGCCCCAGCATTTT,CASSQDGRVPYQPQHF,.,.,TRBJ1-5,16,TRBV3-1
TGCAGTGCTAGATTTGGACAGAACCAAGAGACCCAGTACTTC,CSARFGQNQETQYF,.,.,TRBJ2-5,14,TRBV20-1
TGCGCCAGCAGCCAAGAACTAGCGGATTTCGCCTACGAGCAGTACTTC,CASSQELADFAYEQYF,few,TRBD2,TRBJ2-7,16,TRBV4-1
TGTGCCAGCAGAATCTCGGGGAGTTACGAGCAGTACTTC,CASRISGSYEQYF,.,.,TRBJ2-7,13,TRBV6-2/TRBV6-3
TGTGCCAGCATCGGACAGACGGCTTTCCCCTATGGCTACACCTTC,CASIGQTAFPYGYTF,.,.,TRBJ1-2,15,TRBV25-1
TGTGCCAGCAGCCAAGGCGGGGGAAAGCCCTACGAGCAGTACTTC,CASSQGGGKPYEQYF,few,TRBD2,TRBJ2-7,15,TRBV3-1
TGTGCCAGCTCACCACCGGGGCAGGACGAGCAGTTCTTC,CASSPPGQDEQFF,.,.,TRBJ2-1,13,TRBV18